The 27 T cell receptor beta chains below all came from one sample that was sequenced in a study of blood T cells in healthy people across ages. Then a second PCR, running about 6 to 11 cycles, was carried out with a sample-barcoded 5' primer and a J-beta primer mix. TCRdb re-called the 5' RACE reads through MiXCR, storing one row per CDR3 protein. The data hold 650,000 to 1,000,000 distinct CDR3 sequences, with approximately 35% observed a single time. Sample: blood. These receptors all come from a man between 18 and 35 years old in good health.

The chain couples TRBV5-5 to TRBJ2-1; either TRBD1 or TRBD2 may fit D (5 bases each). Trimming removed 4 bases at V and 10 bases at J, with 21 bases between. CDR1 is SGHKS and CDR2 is YYEKEE in the germline V gene (reference sequence). This CDR3 region has 15 residues. The CDR3 DNA sequence: TGTGCCAGCAGCCCGGACGGGGCCCCTTTGGAAGAGCAGTTCTTC. Translated, it gives CASSPDGAPLEEQFF.

The chain is built from TRBV6-1 and TRBJ2-1; TRBD2 matches at 9 bases. Trimming took 10 bases from V and 1 from J; bases not matched to a gene: 20. Germline loops: CDR1 MNHNS, CDR2 SASEGT. The CDR3 has 19 amino acids. The CDR3, as DNA: TGTGCCACAGAAAAAACCGGCGGGGGGGCCCTGGGGTCCTACAATGAGCAGTTCTTC. As protein: CATEKTGGGALGSYNEQFF.

Notes on this clonotype: This could be a read error, since a much larger clone is one nucleotide away. The CDR3 region is CANSLSYGAYTF. The CDR3 DNA follows: TGTGCCAACAGCTTATCGTACGGGGCCTACACCTTC. The chain carries TRBV7-2 and TRBJ1-2; maybe TRBD1 (5 bases). This CDR3 is 12 amino acids long. Germline loops: CDR1 SGHTA, CDR2 FQGNSA.

The J gene is TRBJ1-2, the V gene TRBV19, with TRBD1 matching 9 bases. Germline V gene lookup returns CDR1 LNHDA and CDR2 SQIVND (reference sequence). The V and J ends lost 2 bases and 6 bases, in that order; junction bases with no gene match: 7. The CDR3 has 15 amino acids. The DNA for the CDR3 is TGTGCCAGTAGTATAAAGAGGACAGGGGCTGATGGCTACACCTTC. It encodes CASSIKRTGADGYTF.

Ten or more counts support this clonotype. The rearrangement joins TRBV20-1 to TRBJ2-7; 8 bases match TRBD2. Losses at the gene ends were 6 bases for V and 1 base for J; bases not matched to a gene: 11. Germline CDR1 and CDR2: DFQATT and SNEGSKA (reference sequence). CDR3 length equals 15 residues. Here the CDR3 DNA reads TGCAGTGCCATCGACCCCAGCGGGGGTTCCTACGAGCAGTACTTC. Translation: CSAIDPSGGSYEQYF.

This clonotype was seen more than once but under ten times. The J gene is TRBJ2-7, the V gene TRBV18, with D unclear. The CDR3 spans 14 residues. The ends were cut back, 6 bases at V and 4 bases at J, with 16 bases in the middle. Germline loops: CDR1 KGHSH, CDR2 LQKENI. The CDR3 protein is CASSPRQVGYEQYF. The CDR3 bases are TGTGCCAGCTCCCCAAGACAAGTCGGGTACGAGCAGTACTTC. The variable domain in full, with the rest retrieved from reference TRBV18 and TRBJ2-7, is NAGVMQNPRHLVRRRGQEARLRCSPMKGHSHVYWYRQLPEEGLKFMVYLQKENIIDESGMPKERFSAEFPKEGPSILRIQQVVRGDSAAYFCASSPRQVGYEQYFGPGTRLTVT.

On this clonotype: An end of the junction differs from the germline gene, which may be a read error. This chain links TRBV3-1 with TRBJ1-2; D is unclear. CDR1 is LGHDT and CDR2 is YNNKEL in the germline V gene (reference sequence). The CDR3 loop spans 11 amino acids. The DNA of the CDR3 is TGTGCCAGCAGCCTCGGTGGCGGCTGCACCTTC. Its protein is CASSLGGGCTF.

This chain uses TRBV4-2 with TRBJ2-3; TRBD2 matches at 13 bases. The CDR3 is made up of 20 amino acids. Unmatched junction bases numbered 11, after V lost 0 bases and J lost 2 bases. Germline CDR1 LGHNA, CDR2 YNFKEQ. CDR3 DNA sequence: TGTGCCAGCAGCCAAGATTCTGCCGGGACTAGCGGGGAGGACACAGATACGCAGTATTTT. Translating it yields CASSQDSAGTSGEDTDTQYF.

The rearrangement uses TRBV20-1 and TRBJ1-5; D unclear. Per germline, CDR1 DFQATT and CDR2 SNEGSKA (reference sequence). V lost 6 bases and J lost 3, with 9 bases in between. CDR3 length: 12 amino acids. The CDR3 coding sequence is TGCAGTGCCGAGCAGGCCAATCAGCCCCAGCATTTT. Protein product: CSAEQANQPQHF.

This clonotype was found a few times. In nucleotides, the CDR3 is TGTGCCACCTCGCCAACCAGGGGGCGTTGGGAGACCCAGTACTTC. Translating it yields CATSPTRGRWETQYF. The rearrangement links TRBV15 to TRBJ2-5, with TRBD1 matching 8 bases. CDR1 LNHNV and CDR2 YYDKDF come from the germline V gene (reference sequence). The CDR3 extends over 15 amino acids. The J segment lost 5 bases and the V segment lost 8 bases, leaving 13 bases of the junction unmatched.

The chain uses TRBV30 and TRBJ2-3, with 13 bases fitting TRBD2. V was clipped by 4 bases and J by 5 bases; unmatched bases: 9. The CDR3 is 16 residues long. CDR1 is GTSNPN, CDR2 SVGIG, per germline (reference sequence). The CDR3 loop reads CAWTPPGLAGVDTQYF. DNA of the CDR3: TGTGCCTGGACCCCACCTGGACTAGCGGGGGTAGATACGCAGTATTTT.

The V call is TRBV7-2, the J call TRBJ2-4, with a possible D match to TRBD1 (7 bases). The ends were cut back, 5 bases at V and 9 bases at J, with 14 bases in the middle. Germline loops: CDR1 SGHTA, CDR2 FQGNSA. The CDR3 loop spans 13 amino acids. The CDR3 protein is CASSPLQGGIQYF. As DNA, the CDR3 is TGTGCCAGCAGCCCCCTCCAGGGGGGCATTCAGTACTTC.

This clonotype was counted a few times. DNA for the CDR3: TGTGCCAGCAGTTCTCCTAGAGCTGAAGCTTTCTTT. Translation gives CASSSPRAEAFF. The V gene is TRBV6-5, the J gene TRBJ1-1; D is unresolved. Germline assignment: CDR1 MNHEY and CDR2 SVGAGI. V lost 4 bases and J 6 bases, leaving 9 bases between the germline ends. This CDR3 has 12 residues.

V usage is TRBV25-1 and J usage is TRBJ1-3, with D unclear. Deletions cut 2 bases from V and 0 bases from J, with 11 bases between. CDR1 and CDR2 (germline): MGHDK, SYGVNS. The CDR3 sequence is 16 residues long. The CDR3 loop is CASSEGDYPSGNTIYF. The CDR3 coding sequence is TGTGCCAGCAGTGAAGGAGATTACCCCTCTGGAAACACCATATATTTT.

The chain couples TRBV6-1 to TRBJ1-2, with TRBD1 matching over 7 bases. Germline CDR1 MNHNS, CDR2 SASEGT. J gave up 3 bases and V 10 bases, and 23 bases lay outside the gene matches. The CDR3 contains 18 residues. In DNA, the CDR3 is TGTGCCACCTTAACGCCGCGACAGGGTATAAGTGGGTACTATGGCTACACCTTC. Translating gives CATLTPRQGISGYYGYTF.

This clonotype has a handful of counts. This chain connects TRBV29-1 to TRBJ1-1; the D gene is possibly TRBD1 (5 bases). The ends were cut back, 4 bases at V and 6 bases at J, with 12 bases in the middle. The germline CDR1 and CDR2 sequences are SQVTM and ANQGSEA. The CDR3 has 12 amino acids. Here the CDR3 reads CSVGPGGPEAFF. The CDR3 DNA reads TGCAGCGTTGGGCCCGGGGGTCCTGAAGCTTTCTTT.

With respect to this clonotype: A read error is possible here, since a much larger clone lies one base away. The chain couples TRBV4-1 to TRBJ2-3, with no clear D. Trimming shortened V by 0 bases and J by 11 bases, and 6 bases separated the two germline ends. Germline lookup yields CDR1 MGHRA and CDR2 YSYEKL. This CDR3 is 11 amino acids long. The chain's CDR3 is CASSQEGMQYF. CDR3 bases: TGCGCCAGCAGCCAAGAAGGGATGCAGTATTTT.

This clonotype was detected only a few times. CDR3 region: CASSSPGNYGYTF. The CDR3 DNA is TGTGCCAGCAGCTCCCCCGGTAACTATGGCTACACCTTC. The chain combines TRBV5-4 with TRBJ1-2; D not resolved. This CDR3 spans 13 amino acids. Germline V gene sequence: CDR1 SGHNT, CDR2 YYREEE (reference sequence). V lost 3 bases and J 1 base, leaving 7 bases between the germline ends.

This clonotype was detected a few times. This chain joins TRBV2 and TRBJ1-2; 7 bases map to TRBD1. The CDR3 is 14 amino acids. The junction had 8 bases not matched to a gene; V was cut back by 4 bases and J by 6 bases. Germline CDR1 reads SNHLY; CDR2 reads FYNNEI. DNA for the CDR3: TGTGCCAGCAGTGTTACAGGGGTTTCGGATGGCTACACCTTC. Translating it yields CASSVTGVSDGYTF.

Worth noting for this clonotype: This may stem from a read error, because a much larger clone lies one nucleotide away. The chain employs TRBV9 and TRBJ2-3; D is perhaps TRBD2 (6 bases). Trimming took 3 bases from V and 2 from J, leaving 19 bases between them. Per germline, CDR1 SGDLS and CDR2 YYNGEE. The CDR3 is 17 amino acids. Here the CDR3 reads CASSGLDEDYLTDTQYF. The DNA of the CDR3 is TGTGCCAGCAGCGGACTAGACGAAGATTACCTCACAGATACGCAGTATTTT.

J is TRBJ2-5 and V is TRBV6-5; D may be TRBD1 or TRBD2 (5 bases each). CDR1 and CDR2 from the germline V gene are MNHEY and SVGAGI. The CDR3 length is 13 residues. With 6 bases removed from V and 4 bases from J, the gap between germline ends came to 12 bases. The CDR3 protein is CASRVPGRETQYF. DNA for the CDR3: TGTGCCAGCAGGGTCCCAGGGAGAGAGACCCAGTACTTC.

A remark on this clonotype: A much larger clone is a single base away; this may be a read error. The gene calls are TRBV12-3 or TRBV12-4 and TRBJ2-3; no clear D gene. V was trimmed by 5 bases and J by 0 bases, leaving 9 bases between them. The CDR3 spans 14 residues. The CDR3 bases are TGTGCCAGCAGTGTACGTGCTAGCACAGATACGCAGTATTTT. It yields the protein CASSVRASTDTQYF.

This chain uses TRBV5-6 with TRBJ2-1; tentatively, D is TRBD1 (5 bases). The CDR3 is made up of 13 amino acids. CDR1 and CDR2 from the germline V gene are SGHDT and YYEEEE. V dropped 3 bases and J dropped 10 bases, with 14 bases sitting between them. Written as DNA, the CDR3 is TGTGCCAGCAGCTCTGCCCTCACAGGAGAGCAGTTCTTC. Amino acid sequence: CASSSALTGEQFF. The variable domain in full, completed from reference TRBV5-6 and TRBJ2-1, reads DAGVTQSPTHLIKTRGQQVTLRCSPKSGHDTVSWYQQALGQGPQFIFQYYEEEERQRGNFPDRFSGHQFPNYSSELNVNALLLGDSALYLCASSSALTGEQFFGPGTRLTVL.

This clonotype was counted only a few times. The V gene is TRBV4-1, the J gene TRBJ1-5; TRBD1 might be the D (5 bases). The V gene lost 1 base and the J gene lost 3 bases, with 10 bases spanning the gap. Germline V gives CDR1 MGHRA, CDR2 YSYEKL. The CDR3 loop spans 15 amino acids. The CDR3 coding sequence is TGCGCCAGCAGCCAAGGCCAGGGCAACAATCAGCCCCAGCATTTT. This translates into CASSQGQGNNQPQHF.

V usage is TRBV5-6 and J usage is TRBJ2-3; 8 bases fit TRBD1. The length of the CDR3 is 14 residues. After removal of 4 bases from V and 4 bases from J, the junction contained 5 bases not matched to a gene. Germline V gene lookup returns CDR1 SGHDT and CDR2 YYEEEE. CDR3 sequence (DNA): TGTGCCAGCAGCGCGACGGACAGGGCAGATACGCAGTATTTT. This sequence encodes CASSATDRADTQYF. Full variable domain (missing parts from reference TRBV5-6 and TRBJ2-3): DAGVTQSPTHLIKTRGQQVTLRCSPKSGHDTVSWYQQALGQGPQFIFQYYEEEERQRGNFPDRFSGHQFPNYSSELNVNALLLGDSALYLCASSATDRADTQYFGPGTRLTVL.

The chain recombines TRBV7-2 with TRBJ2-3, with D perhaps being TRBD1 or TRBD2 (6 bases each). This CDR3 has 17 residues. The V end lost 1 base, the J end lost 2 bases, and 16 bases lay between the germline ends. Germline V gives CDR1 SGHTA, CDR2 FQGNSA. This CDR3 is CASSLVHRGEITDTQYF. The CDR3 region has the DNA TGTGCCAGCAGCTTAGTGCATAGGGGGGAGATCACAGATACGCAGTATTTT. The complete variable domain, with remaining parts taken from reference TRBV7-2 and TRBJ2-3, reads GAGVSQSPSNKVTEKGKDVELRCDPISGHTALYWYRQSLGQGLEFLIYFQGNSAPDKSGLPSDRFSAERTGGSVSTLTIQRTQQEDSAVYLCASSLVHRGEITDTQYFGPGTRLTVL.

This clonotype was seen ten or more times. The rearrangement joins TRBV20-1 to TRBJ2-3; D is uncertain. The CDR3 runs to 13 residues. Trimming removed 3 bases at V and 2 bases at J, with 9 bases between. Germline V CDR1 and CDR2: DFQATT, SNEGSKA (reference sequence). CDR3 amino acids: CSARGRNTDTQYF. Here the CDR3 DNA reads TGCAGTGCTAGGGGCAGGAACACAGATACGCAGTATTTT.